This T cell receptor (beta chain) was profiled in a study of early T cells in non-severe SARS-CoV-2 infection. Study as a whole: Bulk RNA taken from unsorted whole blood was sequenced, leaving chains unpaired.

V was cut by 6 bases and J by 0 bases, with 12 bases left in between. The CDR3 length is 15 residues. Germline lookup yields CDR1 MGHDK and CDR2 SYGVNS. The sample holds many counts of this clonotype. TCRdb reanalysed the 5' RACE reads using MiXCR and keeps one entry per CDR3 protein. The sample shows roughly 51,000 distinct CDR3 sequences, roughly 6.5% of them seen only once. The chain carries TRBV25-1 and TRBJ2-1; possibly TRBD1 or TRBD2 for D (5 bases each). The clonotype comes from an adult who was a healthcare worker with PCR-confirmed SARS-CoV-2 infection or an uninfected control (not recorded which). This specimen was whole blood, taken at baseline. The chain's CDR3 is CASRGEGSSYNEQFF. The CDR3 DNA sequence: TGTGCCAGCAGAGGGGAAGGGAGCTCCTACAATGAGCAGTTCTTC.